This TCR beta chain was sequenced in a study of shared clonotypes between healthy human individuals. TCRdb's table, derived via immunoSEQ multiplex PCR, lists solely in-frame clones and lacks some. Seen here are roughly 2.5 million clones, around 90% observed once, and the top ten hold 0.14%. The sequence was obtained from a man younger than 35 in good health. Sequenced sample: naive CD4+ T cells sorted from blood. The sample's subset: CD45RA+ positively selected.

The CDR3 is CASSEAPGLAADEQFF. CDR3 nucleotide sequence: TGTGCCAGCAGTGAAGCGCCGGGACTAGCGGCGGATGAGCAGTTCTTC. The chain links TRBV6-1 to TRBJ2-1; 11 positions match TRBD2. From germline, CDR1 is MNHNS and CDR2 SASEGT. Unmatched junction bases numbered 6, after V lost 0 bases and J lost 8 bases. This CDR3 spans 16 amino acids.